The 9 T cell receptor beta chains listed next were all sequenced from one sample in a study of shared clonotypes between healthy human individuals. The method was immunoSEQ multiplex PCR; TCRdb's version includes in-frame clones alone and lacks a portion of them. The sample has about 600,000 clones, around 97% seen once. Material for sequencing was naive CD4+ T cells sorted from blood. Subset here: CD45RA+ positively selected. The receptors here all came from a woman between 25 and 40 years old in good health.

The chain links TRBV7-9 to TRBJ2-7; the D gene is possibly TRBD2 (6 bases). Germline CDR1 SEHNR, CDR2 FQNEAQ (reference sequence). The CDR3 sequence is 14 residues long. Deletions cut 5 bases from V and 3 bases from J, with 14 bases between. CDR3 sequence reads: CASSPAGLGYEQYF. The DNA for the CDR3 is TGTGCCAGCAGCCCGGCGGGGCTGGGCTACGAGCAGTACTTC.

The V call is TRBV28, the J call TRBJ2-7; maybe TRBD2 (6 bases). This CDR3 contains 14 residues. Trimming removed 8 bases from V and 5 bases from J, with 19 bases in between. Per the germline V gene, CDR1 is MDHEN and CDR2 is SYDVKM. CDR3 coding DNA: TGTGCCAGCCTTCGGGGGACCAGAGTCCACGAGCAGTACTTC. It encodes CASLRGTRVHEQYF.

This clone was seen just once. The CDR3 loop is CASSPRVVDTQYF. In nucleotides, the CDR3 is TGTGCCAGCAGTCCCCGGGTGGTTGATACGCAGTATTTT. The chain combines TRBV6-5 with TRBJ2-3, with no clear D. Germline V lookup: CDR1 MNHEY, CDR2 SVGAGI. Trimming removed 5 bases from V and 6 bases from J, with 12 bases in between. The CDR3 is 13 residues long.

V and J are TRBV28 and TRBJ2-7, with 9 nucleotides matching TRBD1. The ends lost 1 base at V and 2 bases at J; junction bases unmatched: 9. The CDR3 loop spans 17 amino acids. Germline V CDR1 and CDR2: MDHEN, SYDVKM. The CDR3 DNA follows: TGTGCCAGCAGTTTATCATTAGGGACAGGGAGACCCTACGAGCAGTACTTC. Translation gives CASSLSLGTGRPYEQYF.

The chain has TRBV28 and TRBJ2-7; D is ambiguous. The CDR3 is 11 amino acids. The germline V gene has CDR1 MDHEN and CDR2 SYDVKM. Deletions cut 5 bases from V and 5 bases from J, with 7 bases between. CDR3 sequence reads: CASSTSDEQYF. The DNA of the CDR3 is TGTGCCAGCAGTACAAGTGACGAGCAGTACTTC. Together with reference TRBV28 and TRBJ2-7, the CDR3 gives the full variable domain: DVKVTQSSRYLVKRTGEKVFLECVQDMDHENMFWYRQDPGLGLRLIYFSYDVKMKEKGDIPEGYSVSREKKERFSLILESASTNQTSMYLCASSTSDEQYFGPGTRLTVT.

The chain employs TRBV5-5 and TRBJ2-3; D gene ambiguous. The germline V gene has CDR1 SGHKS and CDR2 YYEKEE (reference sequence). The length of the CDR3 is 13 residues. V was cut by 4 bases and J by 4 bases, with 10 bases left in between. In DNA, the CDR3 is TGTGCCAGCAGCGGGATCTTAGCAGATACGCAGTATTTT. Its protein is CASSGILADTQYF. The whole variable domain, remainder taken from reference TRBV5-5 and TRBJ2-3, is DAGVTQSPTHLIKTRGQQVTLRCSPISGHKSVSWYQQVLGQGPQFIFQYYEKEERGRGNFPDRFSARQFPNYSSELNVNALLLGDSALYLCASSGILADTQYFGPGTRLTVL.

The chain links TRBV19 to TRBJ1-3, with a weak D call TRBD1 (6 bases). Germline V CDR1 and CDR2: LNHDA, SQIVND (reference sequence). Between the trimmed V and J ends, which lost 5 bases and 0 bases, there was a span of 11 bases. CDR3 length: 15 residues. This chain's CDR3 is CASSVQGFSGNTIYF. CDR3 DNA: TGTGCCAGTAGTGTACAGGGTTTCTCTGGAAACACCATATATTTT.

This clone came up once. The chain employs TRBV10-3 and TRBJ2-4; TRBD1 matches 7 bases. There are 17 residues in the CDR3. In germline, CDR1 is ENHRY, CDR2 SYGVKD. V dropped 4 bases and J dropped 6; count of bases not matched to a gene: 15. CDR3 protein: CAISAGTDQYRGNIQYF. Here the CDR3 DNA reads TGTGCCATCAGTGCGGGGACAGACCAATATAGGGGAAACATTCAGTACTTC.

A note on this clone: Germline and junction disagree at one end, which may indicate a read error. V gene TRBV27 combines with J gene TRBJ2-7; 10 nucleotides align to TRBD2. From germline, CDR1 is MNHEY and CDR2 SMNVEV (reference sequence). CDR3 size: 15 residues. The CDR3 coding sequence is TGTGCCAGCAGTTCCTCTACCTGGACTAGCGGCGAGGAGTACTTC. Amino acid sequence: CASSSSTWTSGEEYF.